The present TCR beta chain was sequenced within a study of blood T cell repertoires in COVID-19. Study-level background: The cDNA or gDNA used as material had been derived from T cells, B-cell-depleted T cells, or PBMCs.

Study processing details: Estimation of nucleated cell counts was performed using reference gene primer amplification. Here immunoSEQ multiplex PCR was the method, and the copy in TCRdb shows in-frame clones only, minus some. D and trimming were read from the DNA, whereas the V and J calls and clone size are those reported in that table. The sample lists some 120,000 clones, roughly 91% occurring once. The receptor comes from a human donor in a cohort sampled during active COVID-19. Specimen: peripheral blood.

The CDR3 sequence: CASSFHGRWQGGSSPLHF. The CDR3 bases are TGTGCCAGCAGCTTTCATGGACGGTGGCAGGGGGGTTCTTCACCCCTCCACTTT. This chain links TRBV7-2 with TRBJ1-6, with 7 bases identical to TRBD1. Germline CDR1 reads SGHTA; CDR2 reads FQGNSA. The CDR3 has 18 amino acids. After removal of 3 bases from V and 9 bases from J, the junction contained 17 bases not matched to a gene. The variable domain in full, with the rest retrieved from reference TRBV7-2 and TRBJ1-6, is GAGVSQSPSNKVTEKGKDVELRCDPISGHTALYWYRQSLGQGLEFLIYFQGNSAPDKSGLPSDRFSAERTGGSVSTLTIQRTQQEDSAVYLCASSFHGRWQGGSSPLHFGNGTRLTVT.